Listed here are 4 T cell receptor beta chains from one sample, sequenced in a study of cytomegalovirus exposure and HLA in healthy donors. The PCR was carried out with 60 Vbeta primers and 13 Jbeta primers. Repertoires were generated with immunoSEQ multiplex PCR, while TCRdb's copy carries only in-frame clones and drops some. The profile shows approximately 130,000 clones, approximately 81% of them singletons. Material for sequencing was PBMCs. The source is a woman aged 40 to 50 in good health and CMV-seronegative.

This chain connects TRBV6-6 to TRBJ2-1; 8 nucleotides align to TRBD2. Trimming cost V 7 bases and J 8 bases; bases outside gene matches: 10. This CDR3 has 14 residues. In germline, CDR1 is MNHNY, CDR2 SVGAGI (reference sequence). The CDR3 DNA sequence: TGTGCCAGCAAGTCGGGAGGGCGAGATTATGAGCAGTTCTTC. This translates into CASKSGGRDYEQFF.

The CDR3 reads CASRKIGAGFSDTEAFF. In DNA form, the CDR3 reads TGCGCCAGCAGAAAAATTGGGGCAGGGTTTTCGGACACTGAAGCTTTCTTT. The chain employs TRBV5-1 and TRBJ1-1; D might be TRBD1 (5 bases). V dropped 5 bases and J dropped 3 bases, with 23 bases sitting between them. Germline assignment: CDR1 SGHRS and CDR2 YFSETQ. The CDR3 consists of 17 residues.

The V gene is TRBV5-8, the J gene TRBJ1-2; D is uncertain. Trimming stripped 6 bases from V and 2 bases from J, with 11 bases between. The CDR3 is 13 amino acids. Germline values: CDR1 SGHTS, CDR2 YDEGEE. The CDR3 loop is CASTATGNYGYTF. In nucleotides, the CDR3 is TGTGCCAGCACCGCTACCGGGAACTATGGCTACACCTTC.

The chain uses TRBV11-2 and TRBJ2-7, with 12 positions matching TRBD2. Germline trimming cut 6 bases from V and 4 bases from J; bases unmatched to any gene: 4. Germline assignment: CDR1 SGHAT and CDR2 FQNNGV. This CDR3 comprises 14 residues. DNA of the CDR3: TGTGCCAGCAGGCCGACTAGCGGGGGATACGAGCAGTACTTC. Protein product: CASRPTSGGYEQYF.